A single sample gave rise to the 7 T cell receptor beta chains below, sequenced in a study of shared clonotypes between healthy human individuals. Clones were sequenced by immunoSEQ multiplex PCR, and TCRdb holds only the in-frame ones, with some missing. The table lists 2 million to 2.5 million clones, approximately 93% of them singletons. The sample consisted of naive CD4+ T cells from PBMCs. Subset reported: CD45RA+ positively selected. The receptor source for this set is a man between 18 and 29 years old in good health. Some clones in this sample may be carry-over from other donors' samples.

As for this clone: Germline and junction disagree at one end, which may indicate a read error. The rearrangement links TRBV29-1 to TRBJ2-5, with D uncertain. This CDR3 is built from 12 residues. The germline CDR1 and CDR2 sequences are SQVTM and ANQGSEA. In DNA form, the CDR3 reads TGCAGCGTTTCTGGCGGAGAAGAGGCCCAGTACTTC. Translated, it gives CSVSGGEEAQYF.

The chain is built from TRBV7-3 and TRBJ2-7; weak D call: TRBD2 (6 bases). The CDR3 is made up of 14 amino acids. From germline, CDR1 is SGHTA and CDR2 FQGTGA. The V gene lost 1 base and the J gene lost 7 bases, with 14 bases spanning the gap. CDR3 sequence (DNA): TGTGCCAGCAGCTTAAAAGCGGGTACGGGGGAGCAGTACTTC. Its protein is CASSLKAGTGEQYF.

The chain couples TRBV29-1 to TRBJ2-4, with D possibly matching TRBD1 (5 bases). Germline-derived CDR1 and CDR2 are SQVTM and ANQGSEA. This CDR3 is 16 amino acids long. CDR3 residues: CTPPPGRIIAKNIQYF. CDR3 in DNA: TGCACCCCGCCCCCAGGGCGTATAATAGCCAAAAACATTCAGTACTTC.

V is TRBV9 and J is TRBJ2-7; TRBD2 agrees at 7 bases. V shed 0 bases and J 2 bases; nucleotides not matched to a gene: 5. Looked up from germline, CDR1 is SGDLS and CDR2 is YYNGEE. The CDR3 has 15 amino acids. CDR3 DNA: TGTGCCAGCAGCGTAGGCGGGAGTGTGACCTACGAGCAGTACTTC. This codes for CASSVGGSVTYEQYF.

A word on this clone: This same CDR3 is encoded by further DNA sequences in the sample. The genes are TRBV6-1 and TRBJ2-7, with D maybe TRBD2 (5 bases). The V end lost 4 bases, the J end lost 1 base, and 11 bases lay between the germline ends. CDR3 length: 14 amino acids. Germline V gene lookup returns CDR1 MNHNS and CDR2 SASEGT. The CDR3 spells CASSAGTKSYEQYF. CDR3 coding DNA: TGTGCCAGCAGTGCGGGAACTAAGTCCTACGAGCAGTACTTC.

V gene TRBV7-3 combines with J gene TRBJ2-2, with a tentative D call TRBD2 (5 bases). The germline V gene has CDR1 SGHTA and CDR2 FQGTGA. V was shortened by 4 bases and J by 6 bases, with 9 bases between the two germline ends. The CDR3 covers 13 residues. CDR3 amino acids: CASSWGVAGELFF. The CDR3 region has the DNA TGTGCCAGCAGCTGGGGAGTCGCCGGGGAGCTGTTTTTT.

The chain employs TRBV2 and TRBJ2-4; D tentatively fits TRBD1 or TRBD2 (5 bases each). Germline V gene data show CDR1 as SNHLY and CDR2 as FYNNEI. The CDR3 extends over 13 amino acids. Trimming pared 10 bases from V and 4 bases from J, leaving 14 bases between. The CDR3 loop reads CATQGPTKNIQYF. CDR3 bases: TGTGCCACCCAGGGACCGACGAAAAACATTCAGTACTTC.